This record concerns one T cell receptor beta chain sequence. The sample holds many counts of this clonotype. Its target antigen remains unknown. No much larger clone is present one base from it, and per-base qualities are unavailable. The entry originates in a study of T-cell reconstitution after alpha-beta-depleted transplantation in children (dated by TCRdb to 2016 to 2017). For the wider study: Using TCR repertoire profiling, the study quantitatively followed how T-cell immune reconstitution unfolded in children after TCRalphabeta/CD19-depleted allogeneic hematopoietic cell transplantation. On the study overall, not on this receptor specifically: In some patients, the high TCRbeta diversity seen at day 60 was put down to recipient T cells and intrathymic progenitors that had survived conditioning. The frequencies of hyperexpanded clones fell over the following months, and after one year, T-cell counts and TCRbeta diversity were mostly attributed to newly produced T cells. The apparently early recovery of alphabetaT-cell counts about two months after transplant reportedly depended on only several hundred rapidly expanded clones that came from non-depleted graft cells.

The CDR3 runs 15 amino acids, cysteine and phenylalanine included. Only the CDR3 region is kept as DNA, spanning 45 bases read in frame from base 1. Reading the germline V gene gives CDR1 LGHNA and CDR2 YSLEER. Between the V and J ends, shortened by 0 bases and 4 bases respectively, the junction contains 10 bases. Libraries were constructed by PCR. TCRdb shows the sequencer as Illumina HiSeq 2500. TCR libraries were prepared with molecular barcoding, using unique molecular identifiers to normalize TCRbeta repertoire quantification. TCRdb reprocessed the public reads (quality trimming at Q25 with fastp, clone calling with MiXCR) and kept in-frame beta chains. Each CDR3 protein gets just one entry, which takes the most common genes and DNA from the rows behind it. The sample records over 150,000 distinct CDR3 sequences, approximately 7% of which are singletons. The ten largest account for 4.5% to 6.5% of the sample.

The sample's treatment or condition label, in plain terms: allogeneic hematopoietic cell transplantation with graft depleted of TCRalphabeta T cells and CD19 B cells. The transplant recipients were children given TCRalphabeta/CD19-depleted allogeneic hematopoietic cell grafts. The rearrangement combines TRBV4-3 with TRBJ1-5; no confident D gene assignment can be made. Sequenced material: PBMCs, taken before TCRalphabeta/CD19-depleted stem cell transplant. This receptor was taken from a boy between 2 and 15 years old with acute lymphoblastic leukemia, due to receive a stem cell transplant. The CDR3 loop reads CASSQEFTDNQPQHF. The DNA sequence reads TGCGCCAGCAGCCAAGAGTTTACAGATAATCAGCCCCAGCATTTT.